A single sample is the source of the 8 T cell receptor beta chains below, sequenced in a study of T-cell reconstitution after alpha-beta-depleted transplantation in children. Unique molecular identifiers were used in preparing the TCRbeta library. TCRdb independently ran MiXCR on the PCR reads; one entry per CDR3 protein. The sample gives roughly 420,000 distinct CDR3 sequences, around 15% of which show up once; 25% to 35% is in the top ten. This sample comprised PBMCs, mostly from graft donor cells, obtained 360 days after TCRalphabeta/CD19-depleted stem cell transplant. These TCRs come from a boy in the first two years of life who had a stem cell transplant for Wiskott-Aldrich syndrome, so the T cells may come from the graft donor.

J is TRBJ2-1 and V is TRBV10-3; 12 nucleotides match TRBD2. Germline CDR1 ENHRY, CDR2 SYGVKD. V shed 8 bases and J 3 bases; nucleotides not matched to a gene: 11. The CDR3 contains 17 residues. CDR3 residues: CAIGVPSGRGRYNEQFF. The CDR3 coding sequence is TGTGCCATCGGGGTACCTAGCGGGAGGGGCCGCTACAATGAGCAGTTCTTC.

In its sample, this clonotype was seen a few times. V usage is TRBV10-3 and J usage is TRBJ2-2; possibly TRBD1 or TRBD2 for D (5 bases each). The CDR3 runs to 15 residues. In germline, CDR1 is ENHRY, CDR2 SYGVKD. V gave up 6 bases and J gave up 6 bases, with 17 bases separating them. CDR3 sequence: CAISPGPLLAGELFF. The CDR3 DNA follows: TGTGCCATCAGCCCGGGACCCCTTCTCGCCGGGGAGCTGTTTTTT.

The chain has TRBV19 and TRBJ2-5; 7 bases align to TRBD1. The CDR3 runs 15 residues. V lost 4 bases, J lost 4 bases, and 9 bases stayed unmatched. The germline V gene encodes CDR1 LNHDA and CDR2 SQIVND (reference sequence). The CDR3 DNA reads as TGTGCCAGTAGTAGGACAGGCGCGATGGGAGAGACCCAGTACTTC. Encoded protein: CASSRTGAMGETQYF. Full variable domain (rest looked up from reference TRBV19 and TRBJ2-5): DGGITQSPKYLFRKEGQNVTLSCEQNLNHDAMYWYRQDPGQGLRLIYYSQIVNDFQKGDIAEGYSVSREKKESFPLTVTSAQKNPTAFYLCASSRTGAMGETQYFGPGTRLLVL.

This clonotype was detected only a few times. The chain links TRBV27 to TRBJ2-7; 7 bases match TRBD1. CDR1 is MNHEY, CDR2 SMNVEV, per germline (reference sequence). This CDR3 region has 16 residues. The trim removed 5 bases at V and 6 bases at J, leaving 16 bases unmatched. The CDR3 bases are TGTGCCAGCAGTGTCTATAGGGCGACAGGGACGGGCGAGCAGTACTTC. The encoded protein is CASSVYRATGTGEQYF.

This clonotype was counted between two and nine times. This chain connects TRBV24-1 to TRBJ2-5; 12 nucleotides match TRBD1. V shed 3 bases and J 5 bases; nucleotides not matched to a gene: 9. The CDR3 has 17 residues. CDR1 is KGHDR, CDR2 SFDVKD, per germline. The chain's CDR3 is CATSDPGTGGTRETQYF. CDR3 nucleotide sequence: TGTGCCACCAGTGATCCCGGGACAGGGGGCACTCGGGAGACCCAGTACTTC.

This clonotype was detected only a few times. This chain joins TRBV12-3 or TRBV12-4 and TRBJ2-1; D is unresolved. Trimming took off 3 bases at V and 10 bases at J, with 16 bases between the two ends. The CDR3 length is 14 residues. CDR3 DNA sequence: TGTGCCAGCAGTTTGAAAAGCACGATCGGAGAGCAGTTCTTC. Its protein product is CASSLKSTIGEQFF.

The rearrangement links TRBV11-2 to TRBJ2-3, with 10 bases identical to TRBD2. CDR1 SGHAT and CDR2 FQNNGV come from the germline V gene. Losses at the gene ends were 3 bases for V and 4 bases for J; bases not matched to a gene: 13. This CDR3 comprises 18 residues. The CDR3 sequence is CASSFWTLAGVKADTQYF. In nucleotides, the CDR3 is TGTGCCAGCAGCTTTTGGACTCTAGCGGGAGTTAAGGCAGATACGCAGTATTTT.

There are a few counts of this clonotype. This chain uses TRBV6-1 with TRBJ2-2; 9 positions match TRBD1. Per the germline V gene, CDR1 is MNHNS and CDR2 is SASEGT. The CDR3 is made up of 14 amino acids. The J segment lost 3 bases and the V segment lost 7 bases, leaving 3 bases of the junction unmatched. The CDR3: CASMGQGYTGELFF. As DNA, the CDR3 is TGTGCCAGCATGGGACAGGGCTACACCGGGGAGCTGTTTTTT.